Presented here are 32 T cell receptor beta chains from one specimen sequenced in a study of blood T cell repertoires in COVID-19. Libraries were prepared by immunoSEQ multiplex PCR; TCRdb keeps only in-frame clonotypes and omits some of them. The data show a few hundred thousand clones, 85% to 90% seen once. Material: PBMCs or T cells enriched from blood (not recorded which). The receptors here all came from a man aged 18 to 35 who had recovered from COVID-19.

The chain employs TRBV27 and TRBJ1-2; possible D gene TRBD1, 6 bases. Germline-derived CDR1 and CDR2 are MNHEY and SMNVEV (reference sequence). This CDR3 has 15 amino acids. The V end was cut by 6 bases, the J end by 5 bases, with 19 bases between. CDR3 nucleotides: TGTGCCAGCAGAACCGGACAGCAAGCTTTTTATGGCTACACCTTC. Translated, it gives CASRTGQQAFYGYTF.

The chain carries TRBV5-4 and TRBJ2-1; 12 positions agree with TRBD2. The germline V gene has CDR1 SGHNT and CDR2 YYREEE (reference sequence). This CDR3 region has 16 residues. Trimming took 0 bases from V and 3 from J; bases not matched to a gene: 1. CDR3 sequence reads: CASSLASGGDYNEQFF. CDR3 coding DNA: TGTGCCAGCAGCTTGGCTAGCGGGGGGGACTACAATGAGCAGTTCTTC. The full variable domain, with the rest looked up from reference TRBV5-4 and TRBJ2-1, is ETGVTQSPTHLIKTRGQQVTLRCSSQSGHNTVSWYQQALGQGPQFIFQYYREEENGRGNFPPRFSGLQFPNYSSELNVNALELDDSALYLCASSLASGGDYNEQFFGPGTRLTVL.

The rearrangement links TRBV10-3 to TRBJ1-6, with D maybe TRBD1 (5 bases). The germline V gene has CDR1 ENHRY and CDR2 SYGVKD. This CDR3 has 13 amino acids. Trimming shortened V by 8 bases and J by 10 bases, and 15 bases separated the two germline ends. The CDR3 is CAIGKGLDSPLHF. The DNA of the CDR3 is TGTGCCATCGGGAAGGGGCTGGACTCACCCCTCCACTTT.

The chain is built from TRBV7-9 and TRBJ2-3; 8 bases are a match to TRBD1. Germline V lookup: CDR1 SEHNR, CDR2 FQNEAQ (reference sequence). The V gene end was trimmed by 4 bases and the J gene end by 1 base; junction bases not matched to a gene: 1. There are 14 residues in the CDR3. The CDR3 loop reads CASSSRGRTDTQYF. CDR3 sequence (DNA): TGTGCCAGCAGCTCCAGGGGGCGCACAGATACGCAGTATTTT.

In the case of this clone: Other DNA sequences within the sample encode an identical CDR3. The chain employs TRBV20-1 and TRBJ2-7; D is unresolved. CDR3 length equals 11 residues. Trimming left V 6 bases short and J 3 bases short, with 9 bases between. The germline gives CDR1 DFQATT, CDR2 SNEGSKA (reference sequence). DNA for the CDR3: TGCAGTGCATCGTCCCGCTACGAGCAGTACTTC. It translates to CSASSRYEQYF.

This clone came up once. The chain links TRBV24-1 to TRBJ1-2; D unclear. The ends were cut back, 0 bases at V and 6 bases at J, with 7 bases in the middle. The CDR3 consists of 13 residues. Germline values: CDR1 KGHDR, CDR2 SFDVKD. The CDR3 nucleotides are TGTGCCACCAGTGATTTGTACAAAGATGGCTACACCTTC. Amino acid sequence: CATSDLYKDGYTF.

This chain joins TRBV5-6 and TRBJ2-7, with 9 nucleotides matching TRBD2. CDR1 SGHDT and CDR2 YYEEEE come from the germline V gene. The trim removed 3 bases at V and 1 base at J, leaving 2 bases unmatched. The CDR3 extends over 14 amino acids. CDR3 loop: CASSSSGGSYEQYF. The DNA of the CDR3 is TGTGCCAGCAGCTCCAGCGGGGGGTCCTACGAGCAGTACTTC. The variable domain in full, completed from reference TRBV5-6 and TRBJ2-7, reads DAGVTQSPTHLIKTRGQQVTLRCSPKSGHDTVSWYQQALGQGPQFIFQYYEEEERQRGNFPDRFSGHQFPNYSSELNVNALLLGDSALYLCASSSSGGSYEQYFGPGTRLTVT.

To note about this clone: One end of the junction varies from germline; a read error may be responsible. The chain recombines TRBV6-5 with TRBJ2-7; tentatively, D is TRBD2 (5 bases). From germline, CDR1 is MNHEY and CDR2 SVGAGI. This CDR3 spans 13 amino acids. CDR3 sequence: CTSSYPGSYEQYF. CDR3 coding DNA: TGTACCAGCAGTTACCCGGGGTCCTACGAGCAGTACTTC.

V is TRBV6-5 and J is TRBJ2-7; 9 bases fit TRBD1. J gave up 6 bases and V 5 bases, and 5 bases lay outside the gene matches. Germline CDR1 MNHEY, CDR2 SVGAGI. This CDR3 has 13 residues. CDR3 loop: CASSLDRGSEQYF. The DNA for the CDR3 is TGTGCCAGCAGTCTAGACAGGGGGAGCGAGCAGTACTTC.

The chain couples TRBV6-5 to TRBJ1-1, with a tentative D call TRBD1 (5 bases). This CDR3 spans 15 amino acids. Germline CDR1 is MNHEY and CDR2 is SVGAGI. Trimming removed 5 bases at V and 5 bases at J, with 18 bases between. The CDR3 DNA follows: TGTGCCAGCAGTCGGGACCGCAGCGGGCGGACTGAAGCTTTCTTT. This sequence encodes CASSRDRSGRTEAFF.

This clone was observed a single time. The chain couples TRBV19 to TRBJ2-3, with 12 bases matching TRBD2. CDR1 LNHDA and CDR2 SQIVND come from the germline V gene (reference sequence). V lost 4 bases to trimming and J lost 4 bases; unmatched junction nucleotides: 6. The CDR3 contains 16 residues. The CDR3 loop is CASSKRLAGVADTQYF. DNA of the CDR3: TGTGCCAGTAGTAAGCGACTAGCGGGAGTCGCAGATACGCAGTATTTT.

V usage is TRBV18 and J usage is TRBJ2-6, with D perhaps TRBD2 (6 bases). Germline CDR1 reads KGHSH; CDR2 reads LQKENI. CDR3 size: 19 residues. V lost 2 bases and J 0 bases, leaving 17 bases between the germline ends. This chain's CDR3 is CASSPRYGTPSSGANVLTF. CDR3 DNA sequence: TGTGCCAGCTCACCAAGATACGGGACTCCCAGCTCTGGGGCCAACGTCCTGACTTTC.

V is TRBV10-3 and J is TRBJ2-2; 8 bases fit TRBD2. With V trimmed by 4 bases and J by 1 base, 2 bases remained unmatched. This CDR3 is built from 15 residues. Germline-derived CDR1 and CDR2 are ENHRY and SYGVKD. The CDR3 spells CAISGGGRNTGELFF. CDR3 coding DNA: TGTGCCATCAGTGGCGGGGGGAGGAACACCGGGGAGCTGTTTTTT.

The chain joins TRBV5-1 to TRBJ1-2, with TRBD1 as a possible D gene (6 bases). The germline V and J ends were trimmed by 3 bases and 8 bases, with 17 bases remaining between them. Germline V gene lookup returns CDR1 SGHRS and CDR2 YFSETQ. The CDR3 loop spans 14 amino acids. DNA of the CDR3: TGCGCCAGCAGCTCGACCTCAGGGGCGAAAGGCTACACCTTC. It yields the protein CASSSTSGAKGYTF.

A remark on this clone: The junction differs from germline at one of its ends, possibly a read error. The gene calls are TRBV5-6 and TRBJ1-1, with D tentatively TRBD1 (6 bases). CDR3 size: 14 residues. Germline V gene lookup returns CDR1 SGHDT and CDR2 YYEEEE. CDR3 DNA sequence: TGTGCCAGCACCTTGGGCGGGGGCGCCAGTCTAGCTTTCTTT. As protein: CASTLGGGASLAFF. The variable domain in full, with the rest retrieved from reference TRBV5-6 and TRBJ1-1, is DAGVTQSPTHLIKTRGQQVTLRCSPKSGHDTVSWYQQALGQGPQFIFQYYEEEERQRGNFPDRFSGHQFPNYSSELNVNALLLGDSALYLCASTLGGGASLAFFGQGTRLTVV.

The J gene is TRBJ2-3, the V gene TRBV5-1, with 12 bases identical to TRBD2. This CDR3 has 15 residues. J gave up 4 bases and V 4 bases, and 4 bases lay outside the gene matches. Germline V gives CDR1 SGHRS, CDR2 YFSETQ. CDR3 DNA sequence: TGCGCCAGCAGCCCGACTAGCGGGGGCGCAGATACGCAGTATTTT. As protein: CASSPTSGGADTQYF. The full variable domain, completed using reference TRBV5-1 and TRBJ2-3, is KAGVTQTPRYLIKTRGQQVTLSCSPISGHRSVSWYQQTPGQGLQFLFEYFSETQRNKGNFPGRFSGRQFSNSRSEMNVSTLELGDSALYLCASSPTSGGADTQYFGPGTRLTVL.

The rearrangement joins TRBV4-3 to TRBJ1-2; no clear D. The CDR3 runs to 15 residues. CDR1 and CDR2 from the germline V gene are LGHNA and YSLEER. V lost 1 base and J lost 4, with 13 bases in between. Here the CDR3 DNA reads TGCGCCAGCAGCCAAGGGACTCGAGGCCCCTATGGCTACACCTTC. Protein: CASSQGTRGPYGYTF.

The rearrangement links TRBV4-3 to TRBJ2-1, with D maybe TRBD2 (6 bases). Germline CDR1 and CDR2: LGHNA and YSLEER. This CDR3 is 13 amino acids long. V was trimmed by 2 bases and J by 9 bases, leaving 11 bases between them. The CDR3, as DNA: TGCGCCAGCAGCCAACCTTACGGGGGTGAGCAGTTCTTC. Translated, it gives CASSQPYGGEQFF.

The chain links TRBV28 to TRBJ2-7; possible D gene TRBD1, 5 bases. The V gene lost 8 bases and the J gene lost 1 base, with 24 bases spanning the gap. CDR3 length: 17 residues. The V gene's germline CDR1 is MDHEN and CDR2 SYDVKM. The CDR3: CASLSRGSHTSSYEQYF. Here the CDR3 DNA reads TGTGCCAGCCTCTCAAGGGGCAGCCACACTTCTTCCTACGAGCAGTACTTC.

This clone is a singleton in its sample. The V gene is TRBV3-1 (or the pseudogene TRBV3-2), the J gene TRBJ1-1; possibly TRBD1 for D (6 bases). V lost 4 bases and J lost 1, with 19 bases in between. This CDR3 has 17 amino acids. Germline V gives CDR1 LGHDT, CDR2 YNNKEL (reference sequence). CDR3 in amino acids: CASSLNGGGWGNTEAFF. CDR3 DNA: TGTGCCAGCAGCCTAAACGGGGGGGGCTGGGGGAACACTGAAGCTTTCTTT.

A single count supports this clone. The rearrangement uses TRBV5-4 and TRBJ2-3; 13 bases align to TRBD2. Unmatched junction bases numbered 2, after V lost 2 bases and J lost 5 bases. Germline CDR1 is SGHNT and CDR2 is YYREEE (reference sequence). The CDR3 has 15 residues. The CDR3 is CASSLGLAGVDTQYF. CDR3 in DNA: TGTGCCAGCAGCTTAGGACTAGCGGGGGTAGATACGCAGTATTTT.

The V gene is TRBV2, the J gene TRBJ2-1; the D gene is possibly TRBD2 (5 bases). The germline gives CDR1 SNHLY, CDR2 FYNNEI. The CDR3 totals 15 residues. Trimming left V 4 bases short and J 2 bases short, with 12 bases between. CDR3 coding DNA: TGTGCCAGCAGTGCTGTTAGCGAGGCCTACAATGAGCAGTTCTTC. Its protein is CASSAVSEAYNEQFF.

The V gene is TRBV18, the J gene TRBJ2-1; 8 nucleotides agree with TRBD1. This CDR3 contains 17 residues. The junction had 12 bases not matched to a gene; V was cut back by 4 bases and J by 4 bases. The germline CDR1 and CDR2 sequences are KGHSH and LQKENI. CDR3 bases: TGTGCCAGCTCACGCTCTCAGGGGGCGCAAGGTTACAATGAGCAGTTCTTC. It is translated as CASSRSQGAQGYNEQFF.

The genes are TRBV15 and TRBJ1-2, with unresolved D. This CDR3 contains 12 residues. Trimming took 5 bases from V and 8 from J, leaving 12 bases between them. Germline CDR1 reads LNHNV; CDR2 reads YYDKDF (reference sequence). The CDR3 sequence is CATSEAHLGYTF. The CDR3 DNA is TGTGCCACCAGCGAGGCACATCTCGGCTACACCTTC. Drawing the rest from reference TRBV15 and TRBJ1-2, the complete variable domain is DAMVIQNPRYQVTQFGKPVTLSCSQTLNHNVMYWYQQKSSQAPKLLFHYYDKDFNNEADTPDNFQSRRPNTSFCFLDIRSPGLGDTAMYLCATSEAHLGYTFGSGTRLTVV.

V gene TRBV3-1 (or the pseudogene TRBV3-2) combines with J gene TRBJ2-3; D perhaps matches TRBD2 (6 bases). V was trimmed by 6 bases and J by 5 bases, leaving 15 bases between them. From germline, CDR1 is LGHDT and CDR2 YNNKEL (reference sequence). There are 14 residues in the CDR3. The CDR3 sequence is CASRMGLSGDTQYF. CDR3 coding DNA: TGTGCCAGCAGGATGGGACTTAGCGGAGATACGCAGTATTTT.

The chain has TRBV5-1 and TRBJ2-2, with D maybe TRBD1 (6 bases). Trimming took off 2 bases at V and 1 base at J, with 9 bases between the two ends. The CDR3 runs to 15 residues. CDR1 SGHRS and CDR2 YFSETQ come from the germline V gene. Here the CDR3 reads CASSLPQGNTGELFF. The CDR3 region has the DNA TGCGCCAGCAGCTTACCACAGGGGAACACCGGGGAGCTGTTTTTT.

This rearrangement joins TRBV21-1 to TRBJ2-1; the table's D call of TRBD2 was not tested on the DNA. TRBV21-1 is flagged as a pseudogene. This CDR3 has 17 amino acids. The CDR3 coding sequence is TGTGCCAGCAGCATAAAGAAGCGGGGCAGCTCCTACAATGAGCAGTTCTTC. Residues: CASSIKKRGSSYNEQFF.

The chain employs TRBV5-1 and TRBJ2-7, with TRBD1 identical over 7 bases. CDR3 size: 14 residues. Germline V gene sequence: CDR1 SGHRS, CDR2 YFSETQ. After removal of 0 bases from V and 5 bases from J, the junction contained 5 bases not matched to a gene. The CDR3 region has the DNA TGCGCCAGCAGCTTGGGGACAGGCCTCCACGAGCAGTACTTC. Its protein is CASSLGTGLHEQYF.

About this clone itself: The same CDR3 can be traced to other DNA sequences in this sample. CDR3 protein: CSVPGGLSGYTF. The CDR3, as DNA: TGCAGCGTTCCAGGGGGCCTTAGTGGCTACACCTTC. The chain recombines TRBV29-1 with TRBJ1-2; TRBD1 matches 8 bases. CDR1 and CDR2 from the germline V gene are SQVTM and ANQGSEA. CDR3 length: 12 residues. Trimming at V came to 5 bases and at J to 7 bases, leaving 6 bases not matched to a gene.

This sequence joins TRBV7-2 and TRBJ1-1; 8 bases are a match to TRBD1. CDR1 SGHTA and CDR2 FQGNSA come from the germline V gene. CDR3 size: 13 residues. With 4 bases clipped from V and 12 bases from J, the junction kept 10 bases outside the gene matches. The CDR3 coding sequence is TGTGCCAGCAGCTCACGGACAGGGCCGGGGACTTTCTTT. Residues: CASSSRTGPGTFF.

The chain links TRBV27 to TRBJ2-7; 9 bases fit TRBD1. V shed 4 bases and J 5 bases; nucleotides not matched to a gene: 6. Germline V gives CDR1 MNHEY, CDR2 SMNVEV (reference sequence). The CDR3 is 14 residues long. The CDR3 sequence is CASSSGQGKDEQYF. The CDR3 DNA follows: TGTGCCAGCAGTTCGGGACAGGGTAAGGACGAGCAGTACTTC.

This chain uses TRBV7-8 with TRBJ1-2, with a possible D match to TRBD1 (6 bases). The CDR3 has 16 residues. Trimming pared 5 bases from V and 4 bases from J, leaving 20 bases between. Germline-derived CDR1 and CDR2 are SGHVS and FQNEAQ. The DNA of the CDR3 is TGTGCCAGCAGCCACCCGGGACATTCATCAAGCTATGGCTACACCTTC. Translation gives CASSHPGHSSSYGYTF.